This T cell receptor (beta chain) was identified during a study of identifying expanded T cells in peripheral blood. Sequencing was performed with immunoSEQ multiplex PCR; in TCRdb, only in-frame clones are kept and a portion is missing. This repertoire shows some 100,000 clones, around nine tenths found once; its top ten account for 15% to 20%. CDR1 SGHKS and CDR2 YYEKEE come from the germline V gene (reference sequence). V lost 5 bases to trimming and J lost 3 bases, with 6 bases between them. This CDR3 spans 11 amino acids. This TCR was sampled from a person between 18 and 75 years old in good health. The gene calls are TRBV5-5 and TRBJ2-7, with unresolved D. The sequenced sample consisted of blood. The CDR3 sequence is CASRDGYEQYF. The CDR3 DNA sequence: TGTGCCAGCAGGGACGGCTACGAGCAGTACTTC.